This T cell receptor beta chain was retrieved from a study of radiation and T cells in renal cell carcinoma. General study findings and limits: Top tumor clonotypes rose in blood 2 weeks post-radiation, then contracted. Pretreatment tumor biopsies were lacking, so baseline clonotypes are unknown.

The CDR3 spans 15 residues. V was trimmed by 8 bases and J by 0 bases, leaving 14 bases between them. The germline gives CDR1 MGHDK, CDR2 SYGVNS. The time point was: blood 2 weeks post-SBRT. Treatment denoted: 15 Gy SBRT to primary tumor, nephrectomy 4 weeks later. Radiation-treated patients gave blood at baseline, week 2 and week 4. Clear cell pathology was present in this patient's renal cell carcinoma. With regard to this clone: The antigen is not known.

Only in-frame clones appear in the TCRdb table, and some are missing; sequencing was by immunoSEQ multiplex PCR. The sample records roughly 140,000 clones, roughly 87% being singletons. This chain uses TRBV25-1 with TRBJ2-4; D is perhaps TRBD1 (5 bases). This clonotype was sampled from a woman between 50 and 59 years old with renal cell carcinoma. The source material was blood, sampled from a patient whose treatment included radiotherapy and nephrectomy. Here the CDR3 DNA reads TGTGCCAGCGCACCTAGACAGTTAGCCAAAAACATTCAGTACTTC. It translates to CASAPRQLAKNIQYF.